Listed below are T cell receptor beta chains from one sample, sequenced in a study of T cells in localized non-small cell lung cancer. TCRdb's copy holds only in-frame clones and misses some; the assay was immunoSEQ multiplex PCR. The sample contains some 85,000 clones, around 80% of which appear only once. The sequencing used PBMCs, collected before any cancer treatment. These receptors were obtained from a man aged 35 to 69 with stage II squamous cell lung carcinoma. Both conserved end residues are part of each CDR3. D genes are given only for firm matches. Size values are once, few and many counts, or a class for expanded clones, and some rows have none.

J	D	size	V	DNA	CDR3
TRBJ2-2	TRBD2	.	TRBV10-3	TGTGCCATCAGTGGTCCGGGACTAGCGGGCTCCGGGGAGCTGTTTTTT	CAISGPGLAGSGELFF
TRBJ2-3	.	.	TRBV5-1	TGCGCCAGCAGCCTTGGGACTGTCACAGATACGCAGTATTTT	CASSLGTVTDTQYF
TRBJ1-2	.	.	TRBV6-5	TGTGCCAGCAGGTCGACAGCTAACTATGGCTACACCTTC	CASRSTANYGYTF
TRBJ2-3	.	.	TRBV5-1	TGCGCCAGCAGCTTACGGGATCGCACAGATACGCAGTATTTT	CASSLRDRTDTQYF
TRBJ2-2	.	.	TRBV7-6	TGTGCCAGCAGCTTAGGCAGGGTCCACACCGGGGAGCTGTTTTTT	CASSLGRVHTGELFF
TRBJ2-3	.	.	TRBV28	TGTGCCAGCAGTTTAGACAACGCAGATACGCAGTATTTT	CASSLDNADTQYF
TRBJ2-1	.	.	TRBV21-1	TGTGCCAGCGGGGACTTTCTTACCTTCAATGAGCAGTTCTTC	CASGDFLTFNEQFF
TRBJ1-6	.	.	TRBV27	TGTGCCAGCAGTCCATCTACAGGTGGTTCCTATAATTCACCCCTCCACTTT	CASSPSTGGSYNSPLHF
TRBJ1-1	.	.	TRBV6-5	TGTGCCAGCGGGGCGCGGACCACTGAAGCTTTCTTT	CASGARTTEAFF
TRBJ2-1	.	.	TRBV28	TGTGCCAGCAGGATCCGGGACCACTACAATGAGCAGTTCTTC	CASRIRDHYNEQFF
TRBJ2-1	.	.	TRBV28	TGTGCCAGCAGCTCCGGAGGGCCTTCCTACAATGAGCAGTTCTTC	CASSSGGPSYNEQFF
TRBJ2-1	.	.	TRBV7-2	TGTGCCAGCAGCTTGGTAGTCTCCTACAATGAGCAGTTCTTC	CASSLVVSYNEQFF
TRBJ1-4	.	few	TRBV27	TGTGCCAGCACCGCCAGAGGGGGGGACAACGAAAAACTGTTTTTT	CASTARGGDNEKLFF
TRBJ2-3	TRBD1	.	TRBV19	TGTGCCAGTAGCCCAGGACAGGCCTTCACAGATACGCAGTATTTT	CASSPGQAFTDTQYF
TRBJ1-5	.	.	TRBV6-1	TGTGCCAGCAGTGCGAGGGGGGGTAGCAATCAGCCCCAGCATTTT	CASSARGGSNQPQHF
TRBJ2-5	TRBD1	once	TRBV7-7	TGTGCTAGCAGCCGAGGGACAGGGTCGAAACAAGAGACCCAGTACTTC	CASSRGTGSKQETQYF